The rows below give T cell receptor beta chains drawn from one sample of a study of blood T cells in healthy people across ages. TCRdb independently ran MiXCR on the 5' RACE reads; one entry per CDR3 protein. In the table there are over 700,000 distinct CDR3 sequences, roughly 53% of which are singletons. Sequenced input: blood. These receptors originate from an older man in good health. Each CDR3 is given with its conserved first and last residue. A D gene is named only where the DNA matches it firmly. Not all rows give a size; the values are once, few, many and, for expanded clones, a class.

TRBV2	NA	TRBJ2-7	TRBD1	TGTGCCAGCAAGGCCTGGGGACAGGGAGGCGAGCAGTACTTC	CASKAWGQGGEQYF
TRBV24-1	once	TRBJ2-5	NA	TGTGCCACCAGTTATGGGCAAGAGACCCAGTACTTC	CATSYGQETQYF
TRBV29-1	NA	TRBJ2-7	TRBD2	TGCAGCGTTGAGTATCTTGGGAGCGGGAGGGCCCGCGAGCAGTACTTC	CSVEYLGSGRAREQYF
TRBV7-3	NA	TRBJ2-1	TRBD2	TGTGCCAGCAGCGCGGCCAGCGGGGGCGCCGAGCAGTTCTTC	CASSAASGGAEQFF
TRBV6-1	once	TRBJ2-5	NA	TGTGCCAGCACAAAACAGAAGTCCCAAGAGACCCAGTACTTC	CASTKQKSQETQYF
TRBV27	NA	TRBJ2-7	NA	TGTGCCAGCAGTTTGGGAAGGGTAGGCGAGCAGTACTTC	CASSLGRVGEQYF
TRBV5-5	few	TRBJ2-7	TRBD2	TGTGCCAGCAGCTTGGATGAGATAGCGGGGAACTCCTACGAGCAGTACTTC	CASSLDEIAGNSYEQYF
TRBV20-1	NA	TRBJ2-7	TRBD1	TGCAGTGCGCCAGGGGACAGTGGACACGAGCAGTACTTC	CSAPGDSGHEQYF
TRBV4-1	NA	TRBJ2-5	TRBD2	TGCGCCAGCAGCCAAGATTGGGGACTAGCGGGGGAGCAGTACTTC	CASSQDWGLAGEQYF
TRBV29-1	NA	TRBJ2-4	NA	TGCAGCGCCACCCGGACGGAACTACAGTACTTC	CSATRTELQYF